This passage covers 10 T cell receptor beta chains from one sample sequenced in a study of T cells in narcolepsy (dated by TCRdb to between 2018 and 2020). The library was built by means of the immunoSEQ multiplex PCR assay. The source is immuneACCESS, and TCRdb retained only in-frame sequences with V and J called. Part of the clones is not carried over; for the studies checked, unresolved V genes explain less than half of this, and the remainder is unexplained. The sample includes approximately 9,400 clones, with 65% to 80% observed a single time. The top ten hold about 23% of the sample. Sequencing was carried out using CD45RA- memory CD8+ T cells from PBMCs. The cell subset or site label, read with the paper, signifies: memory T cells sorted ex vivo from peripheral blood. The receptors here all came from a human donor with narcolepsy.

This CDR3 reads CATGGNEQFF. CDR3 coding DNA: TGTGCCACCGGAGGCAATGAGCAGTTCTTC. V and J are TRBV27 and TRBJ2-1; possibly TRBD2 for D (5 bases). Germline CDR1 is MNHEY and CDR2 is SMNVEV (reference sequence). Trimming stripped 10 bases from V and 6 bases from J, with 7 bases between. This CDR3 contains 10 residues.

The CDR3 region is CASEGTGELFF. The CDR3 nucleotides read TGTGCCAGCGAGGGCACCGGGGAGCTGTTTTTT. The rearrangement links TRBV7-9 to TRBJ2-2; D possibly corresponds to TRBD2 (5 bases). Looked up from germline, CDR1 is SEHNR and CDR2 is FQNEAQ (reference sequence). The CDR3 contains 11 residues. V was pared by 8 bases and J by 4 bases, with 5 bases between. The variable domain in full, completed from reference TRBV7-9 and TRBJ2-2, reads DTGVSQNPRHKITKRGQNVTFRCDPISEHNRLYWYRQTLGQGPEFLTYFQNEAQLEKSRLLSDRFSAERPKGSFSTLEIQRTEQGDSAMYLCASEGTGELFFGEGSRLTVL.

The CDR3 DNA sequence: TGTGCCAGCAGTTTAATATACGGGGATTACTATGGCTACACCTTC. Its translation: CASSLIYGDYYGYTF. The chain recombines TRBV27 with TRBJ1-2, with D hard to call. Trimming stripped 2 bases from V and 3 bases from J, with 13 bases between. This CDR3 is 15 amino acids long. CDR1 is MNHEY and CDR2 is SMNVEV in the germline V gene (reference sequence).

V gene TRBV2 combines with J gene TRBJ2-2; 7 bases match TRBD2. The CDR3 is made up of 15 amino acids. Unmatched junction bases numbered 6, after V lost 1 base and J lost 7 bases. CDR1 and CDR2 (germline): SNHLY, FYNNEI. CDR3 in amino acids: CASSEEAWEGGELFF. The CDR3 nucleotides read TGTGCCAGCAGTGAAGAGGCTTGGGAGGGCGGGGAGCTGTTTTTT.

CDR3 DNA sequence: TGCGCCAGCAGCTTTGACTCCGGGAGGGGCAATGAGCAGTTCTTC. Translating it yields CASSFDSGRGNEQFF. This chain connects TRBV5-1 to TRBJ2-1; 8 bases line up with TRBD2. Germline V gene lookup returns CDR1 SGHRS and CDR2 YFSETQ. This CDR3 comprises 15 residues. After removal of 2 bases from V and 6 bases from J, the junction contained 7 bases not matched to a gene.

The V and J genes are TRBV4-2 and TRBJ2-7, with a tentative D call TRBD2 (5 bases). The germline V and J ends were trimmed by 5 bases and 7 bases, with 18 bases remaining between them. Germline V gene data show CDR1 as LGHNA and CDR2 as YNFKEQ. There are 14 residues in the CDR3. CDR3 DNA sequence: TGTGCCAGCAGCTTAGGTGGAGGTCTTTGGGAGCAGTACTTC. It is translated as CASSLGGGLWEQYF.

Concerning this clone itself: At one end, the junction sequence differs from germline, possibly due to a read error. The CDR3 protein is CANSSSGGLNEQFF. For the CDR3, the DNA is TGTGCCAACAGTTCCAGCGGGGGCCTCAATGAGCAGTTCTTC. V is TRBV27 and J is TRBJ2-1; 8 bases match TRBD2. The CDR3 length is 14 residues. CDR1 and CDR2 from the germline V gene are MNHEY and SMNVEV (reference sequence).

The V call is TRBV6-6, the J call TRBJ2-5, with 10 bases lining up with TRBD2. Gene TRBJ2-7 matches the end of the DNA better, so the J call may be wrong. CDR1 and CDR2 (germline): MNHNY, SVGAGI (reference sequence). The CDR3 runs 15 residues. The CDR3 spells CASSSLAGVSYEQYF. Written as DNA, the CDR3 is TGTGCCAGCAGTAGCCTAGCGGGGGTCTCCTACGAGCAGTACTTC.

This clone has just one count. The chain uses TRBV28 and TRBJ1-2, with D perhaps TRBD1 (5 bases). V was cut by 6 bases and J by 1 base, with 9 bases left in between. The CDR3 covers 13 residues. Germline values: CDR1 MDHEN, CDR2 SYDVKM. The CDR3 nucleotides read TGTGCCAGCAGCAGCAGGGATAACTATGGCTACACCTTC. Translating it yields CASSSRDNYGYTF.

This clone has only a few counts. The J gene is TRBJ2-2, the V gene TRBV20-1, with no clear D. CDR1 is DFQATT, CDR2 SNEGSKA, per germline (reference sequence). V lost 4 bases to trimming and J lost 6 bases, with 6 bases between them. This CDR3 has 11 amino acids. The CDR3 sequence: CSANTAGELFF. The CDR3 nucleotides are TGCAGTGCTAACACGGCCGGGGAGCTGTTTTTT.